This T cell receptor (beta chain) came from a study of OX40 agonist ivuxolimab in advanced cancers. The overall study: Intravenous ivuxolimab was administered to patients every 2 weeks at 0.01 to 10 mg/kg. Regarding the study as a whole: In a subset of nonresponders, normalized T-cell clonal expansion was also low. More expanded clones were found, on average, in CD8+ than in CD4+ T cells.

Samples of blood were obtained at baseline, on cycle 4 day 1, and on cycle 7 day 1. Clones were sequenced by immunoSEQ multiplex PCR, and TCRdb holds only the in-frame ones, with some missing. The sample has more than 50,000 clones, around 79% seen once. Points on this clone: The antigen is unknown.

This sequence was found in an adult with an advanced solid tumor such as melanoma, head and neck, liver or kidney cancer. This sample comprised CD4+ or CD8+ T cells sorted from blood, obtained in a trial of the OX40 agonist ivuxolimab.

The CDR3 region is CASSEGHEGTEAFF. The CDR3 region has the DNA TGTGCCAGCAGTGAGGGTCACGAGGGGACTGAAGCTTTCTTT. V gene TRBV6-5 combines with J gene TRBJ1-1, with D perhaps matching TRBD1 (5 bases). The CDR3 length is 14 residues. Trimming left V 5 bases short and J 5 bases short, with 15 bases between. The germline CDR1 and CDR2 sequences are MNHEY and SVGAGI.